Below, 27 T cell receptor beta chains from the same sample are listed, as sequenced in a study of cytotoxic CD8 clonotypes in ibrutinib-treated CLL. Sequencing was performed with immunoSEQ multiplex PCR; in TCRdb, only in-frame clones are kept and a portion is missing. The sample shows approximately 120,000 clones, around 84% of them seen only once. Source: PBMCs, taken after 24 months of ibrutinib treatment. Receptors originate from a human donor with chronic lymphocytic leukemia.

The chain carries TRBV6-5 and TRBJ1-2, with D perhaps TRBD1 (6 bases). Germline lookup yields CDR1 MNHEY and CDR2 SVGAGI. This CDR3 is 16 amino acids long. V was shortened by 0 bases and J by 8 bases, with 19 bases between the two germline ends. DNA for the CDR3: TGTGCCAGCAGTTACTCGATAGGCAGGGGTTACTTAGGCTACACCTTC. Translation gives CASSYSIGRGYLGYTF.

The chain links TRBV6-5 to TRBJ2-2; D is possibly TRBD1 or TRBD2 (7 bases each). The CDR3 length is 15 residues. Trimming pared 4 bases from V and 3 bases from J, leaving 12 bases between. Germline CDR1 reads MNHEY; CDR2 reads SVGAGI. The CDR3 bases are TGTGCCAGCAGTTTGGCAGGGGGGGACACCGGGGAGCTGTTTTTT. This translates into CASSLAGGDTGELFF.

This sequence joins TRBV7-9 and TRBJ1-5, with D possibly TRBD1 on 6 matching bases. The CDR3 totals 17 residues. Trimming removed 0 bases from V and 2 bases from J, with 14 bases in between. The V gene's germline CDR1 is SEHNR and CDR2 FQNEAQ (reference sequence). The DNA of the CDR3 is TGTGCCAGCAGCTTAGCTCGCGGGGGCGGTGGCAATCAGCCCCAGCATTTT. Its translation: CASSLARGGGGNQPQHF.

This clone was found once. The CDR3 nucleotides are TGCAGCGTTCGTACAGGGGTCTACGAGCAGTACTTC. It yields the protein CSVRTGVYEQYF. The V gene is TRBV29-1, the J gene TRBJ2-7, with 7 bases fitting TRBD1. This CDR3 has 12 amino acids. CDR1 SQVTM and CDR2 ANQGSEA come from the germline V gene. Losses at the gene ends were 5 bases for V and 3 bases for J; bases not matched to a gene: 4.

The chain links TRBV4-3 to TRBJ2-3; no reliable D call. This CDR3 is 18 amino acids long. CDR1 is LGHNA and CDR2 is YSLEER in the germline V gene. Trimming shortened V by 0 bases and J by 3 bases, and 19 bases separated the two germline ends. This CDR3 is CASSQDYGNVPGTDTQYF. In DNA form, the CDR3 reads TGCGCCAGCAGCCAAGATTATGGGAACGTTCCTGGGACAGATACGCAGTATTTT.

The chain recombines TRBV19 with TRBJ2-7, with 8 bases that match TRBD1. This CDR3 contains 15 residues. Germline V gene data show CDR1 as LNHDA and CDR2 as SQIVND (reference sequence). Trimming at V came to 5 bases and at J to 1 base, leaving 7 bases not matched to a gene. The CDR3 DNA follows: TGTGCCAGTAGTCAGGGGGCATGGAGGTCCTACGAGCAGTACTTC. Translated: CASSQGAWRSYEQYF.

V gene TRBV12-5 combines with J gene TRBJ2-2; D may be TRBD2 (5 bases). The CDR3 sequence is 11 residues long. Germline CDR1 reads LGHNT; CDR2 reads FRNRAP. Trimming cost V 5 bases and J 8 bases, with 6 bases left between them. The CDR3 loop is CASGEGGELFF. The CDR3 DNA is TGTGCTAGTGGTGAGGGTGGGGAGCTGTTTTTT.

The chain employs TRBV6-6 and TRBJ1-5; D gene uncertain. V was cut by 6 bases and J by 3 bases, with 12 bases left in between. Germline V gene sequence: CDR1 MNHNY, CDR2 SVGAGI (reference sequence). This CDR3 contains 14 residues. CDR3 residues: CASRLYGDNQPQHF. The CDR3 nucleotides read TGTGCCAGCAGATTATACGGGGACAATCAGCCCCAGCATTTT.

The chain uses TRBV6-1 and TRBJ1-2, with 7 bases that match TRBD1. The V gene's germline CDR1 is MNHNS and CDR2 SASEGT. Losses at the gene ends were 2 bases for V and 4 bases for J; bases not matched to a gene: 7. The CDR3 length is 15 residues. The CDR3, as DNA: TGTGCCAGCAGTGAATTGGACAGGAGGGTCTATGGCTACACCTTC. It encodes CASSELDRRVYGYTF.

DNA of the CDR3: TGCGCCAGCAGCCAACAAGGGGGCGTTGGCTACACCTTC. Translation gives CASSQQGGVGYTF. This chain uses TRBV5-1 with TRBJ1-2; 7 bases are a match to TRBD1. V lost 4 bases, J lost 7 bases, and 7 bases stayed unmatched. The germline V gene has CDR1 SGHRS and CDR2 YFSETQ. The CDR3 consists of 13 residues.

The chain has TRBV7-8 and TRBJ1-1; D is possibly TRBD1 (5 bases). The germline gives CDR1 SGHVS, CDR2 FQNEAQ. Deletions cut 8 bases from V and 0 bases from J, with 16 bases between. The CDR3 has 15 residues. The CDR3 region has the DNA TGTGCCAGCTTCAGCGCGAGGGGCATGAACACTGAAGCTTTCTTT. This codes for CASFSARGMNTEAFF.

V and J are TRBV5-4 and TRBJ1-1, with a tentative D call TRBD1 (6 bases). In germline, CDR1 is SGHNT, CDR2 YYREEE (reference sequence). The ends were cut back, 4 bases at V and 2 bases at J, with 9 bases in the middle. The length of the CDR3 is 13 residues. The CDR3, as DNA: TGTGCCAGCAGCCCGGACAGCAACACTGAAGCTTTCTTT. Translation: CASSPDSNTEAFF.

This clone appeared a single time. The chain carries TRBV5-1 and TRBJ1-6; perhaps TRBD1 as D (6 bases). Trimming shortened V by 0 bases and J by 8 bases, and 9 bases separated the two germline ends. The germline CDR1 and CDR2 sequences are SGHRS and YFSETQ. The CDR3 is 14 residues long. The CDR3 is CASSLDREDSPLHF. CDR3 nucleotide sequence: TGCGCCAGCAGCTTGGACAGGGAGGATTCACCCCTCCACTTT.

This clone was picked up one time. This chain joins TRBV6-5 and TRBJ2-6; D remains ambiguous. Trimming pared 8 bases from V and 2 bases from J, leaving 10 bases between. Germline CDR1 and CDR2: MNHEY and SVGAGI. The CDR3 runs 14 residues. The DNA for the CDR3 is TGTGCCAGCTCGGAACTACCTGGGGCCAACGTCCTGACTTTC. It yields the protein CASSELPGANVLTF.

This chain joins TRBV2 and TRBJ2-2, with 9 nucleotides matching TRBD2. The CDR3 has 19 residues. With 6 bases clipped from V and 4 bases from J, the junction kept 18 bases outside the gene matches. The germline V gene encodes CDR1 SNHLY and CDR2 FYNNEI. The CDR3 DNA sequence: TGTGCCAGCAGCTCCGGCCTAGCGGGGAGTACTCGTGGCACCGGGGAGCTGTTTTTT. It yields the protein CASSSGLAGSTRGTGELFF.

The chain carries TRBV6-5 and TRBJ1-1, with D maybe TRBD1 (5 bases). The germline V gene encodes CDR1 MNHEY and CDR2 SVGAGI. The length of the CDR3 is 13 residues. V was pared by 5 bases and J by 5 bases, with 12 bases between. The CDR3 DNA sequence: TGTGCCAGCAGTGAACTCCAGGGAACTGAAGCTTTCTTT. Protein sequence: CASSELQGTEAFF.

The chain links TRBV7-3 to TRBJ1-1, with D perhaps TRBD1 (5 bases). The ends were cut back, 4 bases at V and 8 bases at J, with 11 bases in the middle. This CDR3 spans 12 amino acids. Germline V CDR1 and CDR2: SGHTA, FQGTGA. The CDR3 region has the DNA TGTGCCAGCAGCTCCATCTCAGGGGAAGCTTTCTTT. As protein: CASSSISGEAFF.

The J gene is TRBJ1-2, the V gene TRBV7-9; D uncertain. Germline values: CDR1 SEHNR, CDR2 FQNEAQ (reference sequence). Trimming took off 1 base at V and 9 bases at J, with 9 bases between the two ends. The CDR3 runs 12 residues. The CDR3 loop is CASSLEASSYTF. CDR3 DNA: TGTGCCAGCAGCTTAGAGGCGTCGAGCTACACCTTC.

This rearrangement joins TRBV2 to TRBJ2-5; 7 nucleotides match TRBD2. This CDR3 region has 15 residues. The germline gives CDR1 SNHLY, CDR2 FYNNEI. Germline trimming cut 4 bases from V and 1 base from J; bases unmatched to any gene: 6. CDR3 DNA sequence: TGTGCCAGCAGTGGGCTGGCGGGGGTCCAAGAGACCCAGTACTTC. It encodes CASSGLAGVQETQYF.

This chain links TRBV5-1 with TRBJ2-3, with D possibly matching TRBD1 (6 bases). V lost 3 bases and J lost 0, with 8 bases in between. Germline lookup yields CDR1 SGHRS and CDR2 YFSETQ. This CDR3 has 14 residues. The CDR3 DNA follows: TGCGCCAGCAGCTCAACAGGGAGCACAGATACGCAGTATTTT. This codes for CASSSTGSTDTQYF.

To note about this clone: In the same sample, other DNA sequences code for this CDR3. The CDR3 DNA sequence: TGTGCCAGTAGTGGGACCGGGGGCAGCTATGGCTACACCTTC. Protein product: CASSGTGGSYGYTF. This chain uses TRBV19 with TRBJ1-2, with D perhaps matching TRBD1 (6 bases). Germline V gene lookup returns CDR1 LNHDA and CDR2 SQIVND (reference sequence). The CDR3 has 14 residues. V shed 5 bases and J shed 4 bases, with 14 bases lying between them.

V is TRBV9 and J is TRBJ1-4, with D possibly being TRBD1 (5 bases). CDR1 and CDR2 (germline): SGDLS, YYNGEE. The CDR3 sequence is 16 residues long. V was trimmed by 1 base and J by 8 bases, leaving 18 bases between them. The CDR3 nucleotides read TGTGCCAGCAGCGTATCTGTCGGGGCACCAGTAGAAAAACTGTTTTTT. This gives the protein CASSVSVGAPVEKLFF.

V is TRBV5-8 and J is TRBJ2-7; 7 positions match TRBD1. The trim removed 4 bases at V and 6 bases at J, leaving 10 bases unmatched. Per germline, CDR1 SGHTS and CDR2 YDEGEE. This CDR3 region has 14 residues. The CDR3 nucleotides read TGTGCCAGCAGCCTCAGGGGGTTGCTAGGCGAGCAGTACTTC. The encoded protein is CASSLRGLLGEQYF.

The gene calls are TRBV4-3 and TRBJ2-6; 7 bases line up with TRBD2. Germline loops: CDR1 LGHNA, CDR2 YSLEER. CDR3 length: 17 residues. V lost 3 bases, J lost 1 base, and 6 bases stayed unmatched. The CDR3 nucleotides are TGCGCCAGCAGCCAGAGTTGGGGGGGTTCTGGGGCCAACGTCCTGACTTTC. As protein: CASSQSWGGSGANVLTF.

V usage is TRBV15 and J usage is TRBJ1-1, with 10 bases that match TRBD1. V gave up 3 bases and J gave up 8 bases; unmatched junction bases: 3. Germline CDR1 reads LNHNV; CDR2 reads YYDKDF (reference sequence). The CDR3 is 13 residues long. CDR3 loop: CATSRTGGGEAFF. The DNA for the CDR3 is TGTGCCACCAGCAGGACAGGGGGCGGAGAAGCTTTCTTT. The full variable domain, in which reference TRBV15 and TRBJ1-1 provide the parts outside the CDR3, is DAMVIQNPRYQVTQFGKPVTLSCSQTLNHNVMYWYQQKSSQAPKLLFHYYDKDFNNEADTPDNFQSRRPNTSFCFLDIRSPGLGDTAMYLCATSRTGGGEAFFGQGTRLTVV.

In this sample, this clone turned up a few times. The chain links TRBV4-2 to TRBJ1-5, with D perhaps matching TRBD1 (5 bases). V lost 1 base, J lost 4 bases, and 11 bases lay in between. Germline V CDR1 and CDR2: LGHNA, YNFKEQ. The CDR3 loop spans 15 amino acids. CDR3 amino acids: CASSQVLPGNQPQHF. The DNA of the CDR3 is TGTGCCAGCAGCCAAGTGTTGCCAGGGAATCAGCCCCAGCATTTT.

This clone occurred a few times. The chain has TRBV28 and TRBJ2-7; TRBD1 matches 7 bases. The CDR3 extends over 15 amino acids. Germline CDR1 and CDR2: MDHEN and SYDVKM. V shed 5 bases and J 6 bases; nucleotides not matched to a gene: 13. The CDR3 nucleotides read TGTGCCAGCAGTACAAGACGACAGGGAAGCGTCGAGCAGTACTTC. Its translation is CASSTRRQGSVEQYF.